This T cell receptor beta chain was recorded in a study of radiation and T cells in renal cell carcinoma. Study-wide results and limits: No pretreatment tumor biopsies were available for baseline clonotypes. Top tumor clonotypes rose in blood 2 weeks post-radiation, then contracted.

The method was immunoSEQ multiplex PCR; TCRdb's version includes in-frame clones alone and lacks a portion of them. The repertoire includes about 90,000 clones, approximately 86% of them detected once, and approximately 8.8% sits in the top ten. V gave up 4 bases and J gave up 3 bases; unmatched junction bases: 4. CDR1 is SGHRS, CDR2 YFSETQ, per germline. The CDR3 loop spans 17 amino acids. Points on this clone: The antigen is unknown.

The sample's time point: blood 4 weeks post-SBRT, at nephrectomy. The sample's treatment: 15 Gy SBRT to primary tumor, nephrectomy 4 weeks later. Nephrectomy followed 15 Gy stereotactic body radiation by 4 weeks. The patient's renal cell carcinoma had clear cell pathology. Material: blood, obtained from a patient whose treatment included radiotherapy and nephrectomy. The chain employs TRBV5-1 and TRBJ2-1; TRBD2 agrees at 16 bases. The sequence came from a man aged 50 or older with renal cell carcinoma. CDR3 residues: CASSGGLAGGVYNEQFF. The DNA of the CDR3 is TGCGCCAGCAGCGGGGGACTAGCGGGAGGGGTCTACAATGAGCAGTTCTTC.